A selection of T cell receptor beta chains follows, all from one sample in a study of shared clonotypes between healthy human individuals. This table comes from immunoSEQ multiplex PCR, and its TCRdb copy is limited to in-frame clones, with some not included. The repertoire holds around 2,000,000 clones, 90% to 95% seen once, with roughly 0.13% in the top ten. Sequenced input: naive CD4+ T cells sorted from blood. Receptors were obtained from a man between 18 and 29 years old in good health. Both conserved end residues are part of each CDR3. D genes are given only for firm matches. Rows may omit the clone size; those that give it use once, few, many or a size class.

TRBJ2-3,TRBV10-2,NA,NA,TGCGCCAGCAGCAGAGGGGTGAGGACAGATACGCAGTATTTT,CASSRGVRTDTQYF
TRBJ2-5,TRBV5-1,TRBD1,NA,TGCGCCAGCAGCAGGGGACAGGGGGCTAAAGAGACCCAGTACTTC,CASSRGQGAKETQYF
TRBJ2-7,TRBV5-4,TRBD1,NA,TGTGCCAGCAGCCCTGACCTAGGGACAGCGACCTACGAGCAGTACTTC,CASSPDLGTATYEQYF
TRBJ2-3,TRBV14,NA,NA,TGTGCCAGCAGCCAATATAGTGTTAGCACAGATACGCAGTATTTT,CASSQYSVSTDTQYF
TRBJ2-7,TRBV9,NA,NA,TGTGCCAGCAGCCCGAGCTCCACAGGGTTCTACGAGCAGTACTTC,CASSPSSTGFYEQYF
TRBJ1-5,TRBV28,TRBD1,once,TGTGCCAGCAGTACCAGGGGGGCAGGAGGCAATCAGCCCCAGCATTTT,CASSTRGAGGNQPQHF
TRBJ2-1,TRBV7-7,NA,NA,TGTGCTAGCAGCTTAGGAGGGAGCAATGAGCAGTTCTTC,CASSLGGSNEQFF
TRBJ2-7,TRBV5-4,TRBD1,NA,TGTGCCAGCAGCACTCCTACGACAGGGACCAGCTCCTACGAGCAGTACTTC,CASSTPTTGTSSYEQYF
TRBJ1-2,TRBV19,NA,NA,TGTGCCAGTAAGGGGCCCCGGTCTGACTATGGCTACACCTTC,CASKGPRSDYGYTF
TRBJ1-1,TRBV19,NA,once,TGTGCCAGTAGTATAGGAGAGGGACGGATGAACACTGAAGCTTTCTTT,CASSIGEGRMNTEAFF
TRBJ1-1,TRBV11-2,TRBD1,NA,TGTGCCAGCAGCTCGACAGGGGGAACGAACACTGAAGCTTTCTTT,CASSSTGGTNTEAFF
TRBJ2-7,TRBV4-3,NA,once,TGCGCCAGCAGCCGGAACGACGAGCAGTACTTC,CASSRNDEQYF
TRBJ2-1,TRBV5-1,NA,NA,TGCGCCAGCAGCTTGGGAAACAATGAGCAGTTCTTC,CASSLGNNEQFF
TRBJ2-7,TRBV5-1,TRBD2,NA,TGCGCCAGCAGCTCTAGGACTAGCGGGAGGGCCGGCCGCGAGCAGTACTTC,CASSSRTSGRAGREQYF
TRBJ1-2,TRBV18,TRBD1,NA,TGTGCCAGCTCACCATTGTACAGGGGGTCCCCTACGGACTATGGCTACACCTTC,CASSPLYRGSPTDYGYTF
TRBJ1-1,TRBV25-1,TRBD1,NA,TGTGCCAGCAGTGAGTGGGGACAGATGAACACTGAAGCTTTCTTT,CASSEWGQMNTEAFF
TRBJ2-7,TRBV7-9,TRBD1,NA,TGTGCCAGCAGCTTAGAACCGGGACAGGGCTACGAGCAGTACTTC,CASSLEPGQGYEQYF
TRBJ2-1,TRBV30,TRBD2,NA,TGTGCCTGGGAGCGGGAGAGAAATGAGCAGTTCTTC,CAWERERNEQFF
TRBJ1-1,TRBV19,NA,few,TGTGCCAGTAGTTTCTTGACCGGGGGGTACACTGAAGCTTTCTTT,CASSFLTGGYTEAFF
TRBJ2-3,TRBV5-1,TRBD2,once,TGCGCCAGCAGCTCGGGACTAGCGGGAGAAGCAGATACGCAGTATTTT,CASSSGLAGEADTQYF
TRBJ2-7,TRBV6-6,NA,NA,TGTGCCAGCAGTTACACTGACAACTACGAGCAGTACTTC,CASSYTDNYEQYF
TRBJ2-1,TRBV7-6,TRBD2,few,TGTGCCAGCAGCTTAAGTCTGGGCGGGAGGGCCAAGAATGAGCAGTTCTTC,CASSLSLGGRAKNEQFF
TRBJ1-2,TRBV2,NA,NA,TGTGCCAGCTCTCCTCTCCAGGGTAACTATGGCTACACCTTC,CASSPLQGNYGYTF
TRBJ2-3,TRBV18,NA,once,TGTGCCAGCTCAATGGCGGGGTCTAGCACAGATACGCAGTATTTT,CASSMAGSSTDTQYF
TRBJ1-4,TRBV18,TRBD1,NA,TGTGCCAGCTCACGGACAGGAGGGGGCATTGCAACTAATGAAAAACTGTTTTTT,CASSRTGGGIATNEKLFF
TRBJ2-1,TRBV7-9,TRBD2,NA,TGTGCCAGCAGCTTAGGTCTCCCCAGCGGGAGGAAGGATGAGCAGTTCTTC,CASSLGLPSGRKDEQFF
TRBJ1-1,TRBV28,TRBD1,NA,TGTGCCAGCAGTTACGGACAGGGCTTTACTGAAGCTTTCTTT,CASSYGQGFTEAFF
TRBJ2-1,TRBV5-1,NA,NA,TGCGCCAGCAGCTTGAGGTTGGCCGGAAACAATGAGCAGTTCTTC,CASSLRLAGNNEQFF
TRBJ2-6,TRBV18,NA,NA,TGTGCCAGCTCATCCGTCGTTGGGGCCAACGTCCTGACTTTC,CASSSVVGANVLTF